This is a list of T cell receptor beta chains from one sample in a study of Graves' ophthalmopathy and Graves' hyperthyroidism. TCRdb re-called the multiplex PCR reads with MiXCR, one entry per CDR3 protein. The repertoire has hundreds of thousands of distinct CDR3 sequences, over 20% of them found once; the top ten carry around 6.5%. The specimen was peripheral blood. These receptors all stem from a woman younger than 30 with stable Graves' hyperthyroidism. Some clones in this sample may be carry-over from other donors' samples. Both conserved end residues are part of each CDR3. Fields, in order: CDR3 protein, CDR3 DNA, clone size, D gene, J gene, V gene. A D gene is named only where the DNA matches it firmly. Expanded clones are given a class, and other clones once, few, many or no size at all.

cdr3_aa: CASSLDGGGRVETQYF; cdr3_nt: TGTGCCAGCAGCTTAGATGGCGGGGGCCGTGTCGAGACCCAGTACTTC; clone_size: .; d_call: .; j_call: TRBJ2-5; v_call: TRBV7-2
cdr3_aa: CASSFPQGGSGELFF; cdr3_nt: TGTGCCAGCAGTTTCCCCCAGGGTGGTTCCGGGGAGCTGTTTTTT; clone_size: .; d_call: .; j_call: TRBJ2-2; v_call: TRBV6-2/TRBV6-3
cdr3_aa: CASSIPGELFF; cdr3_nt: TGTGCCAGTAGTATACCCGGGGAGCTGTTTTTT; clone_size: few; d_call: .; j_call: TRBJ2-2; v_call: TRBV19
cdr3_aa: CASAPGAGSSYEQYF; cdr3_nt: TGTGCCAGCGCCCCCGGGGCCGGGAGCTCCTACGAGCAGTACTTC; clone_size: many; d_call: .; j_call: TRBJ2-7; v_call: TRBV12-3/TRBV12-4
cdr3_aa: CASSLPPGGQGAMGKTQYF; cdr3_nt: TGTGCCAGCAGTTTACCCCCCGGGGGACAGGGGGCGATGGGAAAGACCCAGTACTTC; clone_size: few; d_call: TRBD1; j_call: TRBJ2-5; v_call: TRBV28
cdr3_aa: CSAPPGRTGGEQYF; cdr3_nt: TGCAGTGCTCCGCCGGGCAGGACTGGCGGGGAGCAGTACTTC; clone_size: few; d_call: .; j_call: TRBJ2-7; v_call: TRBV20-1
cdr3_aa: CASSQEFSSSYEQYF; cdr3_nt: TGCGCCAGCAGCCAAGAGTTTTCGTCCTCCTACGAGCAGTACTTC; clone_size: few; d_call: .; j_call: TRBJ2-7; v_call: TRBV4-1
cdr3_aa: CASKGLAGGPGELFF; cdr3_nt: TGCGCCAGCAAGGGACTAGCGGGGGGGCCCGGGGAGCTGTTTTTT; clone_size: .; d_call: TRBD2; j_call: TRBJ2-2; v_call: TRBV5-1
cdr3_aa: CASSPGTGYGQPQHF; cdr3_nt: TGTGCCAGCAGCCCCGGGACAGGTTACGGTCAGCCCCAGCATTTT; clone_size: many; d_call: TRBD1; j_call: TRBJ1-5; v_call: TRBV11-2
cdr3_aa: CASSQGLAKSYEQYF; cdr3_nt: TGTGCCAGCAGCCAGGGACTAGCGAAATCCTACGAGCAGTACTTC; clone_size: many; d_call: TRBD2; j_call: TRBJ2-7; v_call: TRBV7-8
cdr3_aa: CASSRTGPVSGYTF; cdr3_nt: TGTGCCAGCAGCCGGACAGGGCCCGTGAGTGGCTACACCTTC; clone_size: few; d_call: TRBD1; j_call: TRBJ1-2; v_call: TRBV11-2
cdr3_aa: CASSESLGSPHEQYF; cdr3_nt: TGTGCCAGCAGTGAATCCCTTGGATCCCCCCACGAGCAGTACTTC; clone_size: .; d_call: .; j_call: TRBJ2-7; v_call: TRBV25-1
cdr3_aa: CSAVASNSGANVLTF; cdr3_nt: TGCAGTGCCGTCGCCAGTAACTCTGGGGCCAACGTCCTGACTTTC; clone_size: .; d_call: .; j_call: TRBJ2-6; v_call: TRBV20-1
cdr3_aa: CASSFLTDGRNNQPQHF; cdr3_nt: TGTGCCAGCAGTTTTCTAACCGACGGACGGAATAATCAGCCCCAGCATTTT; clone_size: .; d_call: .; j_call: TRBJ1-5; v_call: TRBV28
cdr3_aa: CASSVRMNTEAFF; cdr3_nt: TGCGCCAGCAGCGTCAGGATGAACACTGAAGCTTTCTTT; clone_size: .; d_call: .; j_call: TRBJ1-1; v_call: TRBV5-1
cdr3_aa: CASSPPTHDGGSTEAFF; cdr3_nt: TGTGCCAGCAGTCCCCCGACTCACGATGGTGGGAGCACTGAAGCTTTCTTT; clone_size: many; d_call: .; j_call: TRBJ1-1; v_call: TRBV12-3/TRBV12-4
cdr3_aa: CASSIDRQGANQPQHF; cdr3_nt: TGTGCCAGTAGTATAGATCGACAGGGGGCCAATCAGCCCCAACATTTT; clone_size: many; d_call: TRBD1; j_call: TRBJ1-5; v_call: TRBV19
cdr3_aa: CASSLSVAGAGYYEQYF; cdr3_nt: TGTGCCAGCAGCTTATCCGTAGCGGGAGCTGGTTACTACGAGCAGTACTTC; clone_size: many; d_call: TRBD2; j_call: TRBJ2-7; v_call: TRBV11-2
cdr3_aa: CASSTDREGTEAFF; cdr3_nt: TGCGCCAGCAGTACCGACAGGGAGGGCACTGAAGCTTTCTTT; clone_size: many; d_call: TRBD1; j_call: TRBJ1-1; v_call: TRBV10-2
cdr3_aa: CASRALERTGGDGYTF; cdr3_nt: TGTGCCAGCAGGGCGCTTGAAAGGACAGGGGGAGATGGCTACACCTTC; clone_size: .; d_call: TRBD1; j_call: TRBJ1-2; v_call: TRBV6-1
cdr3_aa: CASSLGEGADTEAFF; cdr3_nt: TGTGCCAGCAGCCTAGGGGAGGGCGCGGACACTGAAGCTTTCTTT; clone_size: .; d_call: .; j_call: TRBJ1-1; v_call: TRBV7-9
cdr3_aa: CASSLVGREEAQHF; cdr3_nt: TGTGCCAGCAGCTTAGTCGGACGGGAGGAGGCCCAGCATTTT; clone_size: many; d_call: .; j_call: TRBJ1-5; v_call: TRBV7-9
cdr3_aa: CASRQALEPQHF; cdr3_nt: TGTGCCAGCAGACAGGCGCTGGAGCCCCAGCATTTT; clone_size: many; d_call: .; j_call: TRBJ1-5; v_call: TRBV28
cdr3_aa: CASSFAVTQGYTF; cdr3_nt: TGTGCCAGCAGTTTCGCAGTTACCCAAGGCTACACCTTC; clone_size: many; d_call: .; j_call: TRBJ1-2; v_call: TRBV27
cdr3_aa: CASSLGDRAHGELFF; cdr3_nt: TGTGCCAGCAGTTTAGGGGACAGGGCGCACGGGGAGCTGTTTTTT; clone_size: many; d_call: TRBD1; j_call: TRBJ2-2; v_call: TRBV12-3/TRBV12-4
cdr3_aa: CASSPGGGREQYF; cdr3_nt: TGCGCCAGCAGCCCCGGTGGGGGGCGCGAGCAGTACTTC; clone_size: many; d_call: .; j_call: TRBJ2-7; v_call: TRBV5-1
cdr3_aa: CASSLREVPYEQYF; cdr3_nt: TGTGCCAGCAGCCTGAGGGAAGTACCCTACGAGCAGTACTTC; clone_size: .; d_call: .; j_call: TRBJ2-7; v_call: TRBV7-2
cdr3_aa: CSGSEQGDTEAFF; cdr3_nt: TGCAGTGGAAGCGAGCAAGGGGACACTGAAGCGTTCTTT; clone_size: many; d_call: .; j_call: TRBJ1-1; v_call: TRBV20-1
cdr3_aa: CASKGEQGNTEAFF; cdr3_nt: TGTGCCAGTAAGGGGGAACAGGGGAACACTGAAGCTTTCTTT; clone_size: many; d_call: .; j_call: TRBJ1-1; v_call: TRBV19
cdr3_aa: CASTKSRAGNEAFF; cdr3_nt: TGTGCCAGCACTAAATCACGGGCCGGGAATGAAGCTTTCTTT; clone_size: .; d_call: .; j_call: TRBJ1-1; v_call: TRBV6-1
cdr3_aa: CASSPTRGAETQYF; cdr3_nt: TGTGCCAGCAGCCCCACTAGGGGGGCAGAGACCCAGTACTTC; clone_size: many; d_call: .; j_call: TRBJ2-5; v_call: TRBV7-6
cdr3_aa: CASSEAQISYNEQFF; cdr3_nt: TGTGCCAGCAGTGAAGCGCAGATCTCATACAATGAGCAGTTCTTC; clone_size: .; d_call: .; j_call: TRBJ2-1; v_call: TRBV6-1
cdr3_aa: CASSPRGSGGSRETQYF; cdr3_nt: TGTGCCAGTAGTCCCCGGGGTAGCGGGGGCTCGCGAGAGACCCAGTACTTC; clone_size: many; d_call: TRBD2; j_call: TRBJ2-5; v_call: TRBV19
cdr3_aa: CASSLTAGVAGELFF; cdr3_nt: TGTGCCAGCAGCTTAACGGCTGGGGTGGCCGGGGAGCTGTTTTTT; clone_size: many; d_call: .; j_call: TRBJ2-2; v_call: TRBV7-3
cdr3_aa: CASSPGVGNSPLHF; cdr3_nt: TGTGCCAGCAGCCCGGGGGTGGGTAATTCACCCCTCCACTTT; clone_size: .; d_call: .; j_call: TRBJ1-6; v_call: TRBV11-2
cdr3_aa: CASSPGLAVEWAGELFF; cdr3_nt: TGTGCCAGCAGCCCGGGACTAGCAGTAGAGTGGGCCGGGGAGCTGTTTTTT; clone_size: many; d_call: TRBD2; j_call: TRBJ2-2; v_call: TRBV11-2
cdr3_aa: CASSPAGSPYEQYF; cdr3_nt: TGTGCCAGCAGCCCCGCGGGCTCGCCCTACGAGCAGTACTTC; clone_size: .; d_call: .; j_call: TRBJ2-7; v_call: TRBV6-2/TRBV6-3
cdr3_aa: CATSDDRALQETQYF; cdr3_nt: TGTGCCACCAGTGATGACAGGGCCCTACAAGAGACCCAGTACTTC; clone_size: .; d_call: TRBD1; j_call: TRBJ2-5; v_call: TRBV24-1
cdr3_aa: CASRTNKANSPLHF; cdr3_nt: TGTGCCAGCAGAACGAATAAGGCCAATTCACCCCTCCACTTT; clone_size: many; d_call: .; j_call: TRBJ1-6; v_call: TRBV6-4
cdr3_aa: CASSDPGDEQYF; cdr3_nt: TGTGCCAGCAGCGACCCGGGAGACGAGCAGTACTTC; clone_size: many; d_call: .; j_call: TRBJ2-7; v_call: TRBV6-2/TRBV6-3
cdr3_aa: CASSLPVDRDSYEQYF; cdr3_nt: TGCGCCAGCAGCCTCCCCGTGGACAGGGACTCCTACGAGCAGTACTTC; clone_size: many; d_call: TRBD1; j_call: TRBJ2-7; v_call: TRBV4-1
cdr3_aa: CASKSRYYGYTF; cdr3_nt: TGTGCCAGCAAATCCAGATACTATGGCTACACCTTC; clone_size: many; d_call: .; j_call: TRBJ1-2; v_call: TRBV27
cdr3_aa: CASSTGLVEAFF; cdr3_nt: TGTGCCAGCTCTACAGGGCTGGTGGAAGCTTTCTTT; clone_size: many; d_call: .; j_call: TRBJ1-1; v_call: TRBV12-3/TRBV12-4
cdr3_aa: CASNQNRDRRHEQYF; cdr3_nt: TGTGCCAGCAACCAGAACCGGGACCGAAGGCACGAGCAGTACTTC; clone_size: many; d_call: .; j_call: TRBJ2-7; v_call: TRBV12-3/TRBV12-4
cdr3_aa: CASSLGRPGLAENIQYF; cdr3_nt: TGTGCCAGCAGTTTGGGACGCCCGGGGTTAGCCGAAAACATTCAGTACTTC; clone_size: many; d_call: .; j_call: TRBJ2-4; v_call: TRBV28
cdr3_aa: CASGFPGQLIYEQYF; cdr3_nt: TGTGCTAGTGGTTTCCCGGGACAGCTAATCTACGAGCAGTACTTC; clone_size: many; d_call: TRBD1; j_call: TRBJ2-7; v_call: TRBV12-5
cdr3_aa: CASSFGVSGANVLTF; cdr3_nt: TGTGCCAGCAGCTTTGGAGTCTCTGGGGCCAACGTCCTGACTTTC; clone_size: .; d_call: .; j_call: TRBJ2-6; v_call: TRBV11-2
cdr3_aa: CASRIQVDTEAFF; cdr3_nt: TGTGCCAGCAGGATACAGGTTGACACTGAAGCTTTCTTT; clone_size: many; d_call: .; j_call: TRBJ1-1; v_call: TRBV6-5
cdr3_aa: CSAAYRLAGSSPSYEQYF; cdr3_nt: TGCAGTGCTGCCTACAGGCTAGCGGGATCCAGTCCTTCCTACGAGCAGTACTTC; clone_size: many; d_call: TRBD2; j_call: TRBJ2-7; v_call: TRBV20-1
cdr3_aa: CASSLMEGWETQYF; cdr3_nt: TGTGCCAGCAGCTTAATGGAAGGGTGGGAGACCCAGTACTTC; clone_size: many; d_call: .; j_call: TRBJ2-5; v_call: TRBV11-2
cdr3_aa: CASRGGGDGYTF; cdr3_nt: TGCGCCAGCCGAGGAGGGGGCGATGGCTACACCTTC; clone_size: many; d_call: TRBD1; j_call: TRBJ1-2; v_call: TRBV4-1
cdr3_aa: CASSQVWKNTEAFF; cdr3_nt: TGTGCCAGCAGCCAAGTATGGAAGAACACTGAAGCTTTCTTT; clone_size: few; d_call: .; j_call: TRBJ1-1; v_call: TRBV4-2
cdr3_aa: CASSYPLGQGNTEAFF; cdr3_nt: TGTGCCAGCAGCTACCCTTTGGGACAGGGGAACACTGAAGCTTTCTTT; clone_size: .; d_call: TRBD1; j_call: TRBJ1-1; v_call: TRBV11-2
cdr3_aa: CASTTGRRANTGELFF; cdr3_nt: TGTGCCAGCACCACTGGCCGGCGGGCGAACACCGGGGAGCTGTTTTTT; clone_size: .; d_call: .; j_call: TRBJ2-2; v_call: TRBV12-3/TRBV12-4